The clone carrying this T cell receptor (beta chain) appeared a single time. A single record per CDR3 protein comes from TCRdb applying MiXCR to the RT-PCR reads. The sample yields approximately 200,000 distinct CDR3 sequences, 38% seen once. This sample is drawn from a study of patients and donors after allogeneic stem cell transplantation. Germline CDR1 and CDR2: SGHRS and YFSETQ. The CDR3 totals 15 residues. Trimming cost V 0 bases and J 1 base, with 8 bases left between them. The sample consisted of blood, either unsorted or a sorted T cell fraction (not recorded which). This sequence was found in a human donor who was either an allogeneic HSCT recipient or a stem cell or donor lymphocyte infusion donor (not recorded which). It is not recorded whose cells these are; they may come from a transplant donor. The chain uses TRBV5-1 and TRBJ2-1; weak D call: TRBD2 (5 bases). The CDR3 loop reads CASSLALGSYNEQFF. CDR3 nucleotides: TGCGCCAGCAGCTTGGCACTAGGTTCCTACAATGAGCAGTTCTTC.